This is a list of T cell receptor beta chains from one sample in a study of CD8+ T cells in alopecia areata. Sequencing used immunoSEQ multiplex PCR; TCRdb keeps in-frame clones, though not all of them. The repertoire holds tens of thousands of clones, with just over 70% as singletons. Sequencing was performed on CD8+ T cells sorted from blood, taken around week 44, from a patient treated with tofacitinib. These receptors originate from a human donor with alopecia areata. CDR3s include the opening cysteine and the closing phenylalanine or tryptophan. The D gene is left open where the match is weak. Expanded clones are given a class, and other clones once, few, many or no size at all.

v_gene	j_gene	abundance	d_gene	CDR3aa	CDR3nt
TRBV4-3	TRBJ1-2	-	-	CASSQDRGNYGYTF	TGCGCCAGCAGCCAAGACAGGGGTAACTATGGCTACACCTTC
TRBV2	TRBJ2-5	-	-	CASSPGPRETQYF	TGTGCCAGCAGTCCGGGACCTAGGGAGACCCAGTACTTC
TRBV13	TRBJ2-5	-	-	CASSFGTAQETQYF	TGTGCCAGCAGCTTCGGGACGGCCCAAGAGACCCAGTACTTC
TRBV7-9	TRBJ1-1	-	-	CASSLGLTEAFF	TGTGCCAGCAGCCTGGGTCTCACTGAAGCTTTCTTT
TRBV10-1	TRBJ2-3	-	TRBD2	CASSEDPTSGGPTDTQYF	TGCGCCAGCAGTGAGGATCCTACGAGCGGGGGGCCCACAGATACGCAGTATTTT
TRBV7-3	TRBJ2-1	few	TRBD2	CASSPDRGLARGNEQFF	TGTGCCAGCAGCCCCGACCGAGGACTAGCGAGGGGGAATGAGCAGTTCTTC
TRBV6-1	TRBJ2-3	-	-	CASSGGGTPRTDTQYF	TGTGCCAGCAGTGGAGGGGGAACACCTCGCACAGATACGCAGTATTTT
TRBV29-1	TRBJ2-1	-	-	CSVEYGGDEQFF	TGCAGCGTTGAATACGGAGGGGATGAGCAGTTCTTC
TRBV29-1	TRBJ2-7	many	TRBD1	CSVEQGSYEQYF	TGCAGCGTAGAACAGGGGTCCTACGAGCAGTACTTC
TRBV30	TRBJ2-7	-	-	CAWSDRDELYEQYF	TGTGCCTGGAGTGACAGGGACGAACTCTACGAGCAGTACTTC
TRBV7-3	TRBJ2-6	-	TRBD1	CASSPTGEAGANVLTF	TGTGCCAGCAGCCCGACAGGGGAGGCTGGGGCCAACGTCCTGACTTTC
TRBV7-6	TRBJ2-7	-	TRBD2	CAVSGGTSYEQYF	TGTGCCGTTAGCGGGGGGACCTCCTACGAGCAGTACTTC
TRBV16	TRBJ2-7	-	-	CASSQFQEGAYEQYF	TGTGCCAGCAGCCAATTTCAAGAGGGGGCCTACGAGCAGTACTTC
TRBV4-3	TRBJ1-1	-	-	CASSQGTGGNTEAFF	TGCGCCAGCAGCCAAGGTACGGGGGGGAACACTGAAGCTTTCTTT
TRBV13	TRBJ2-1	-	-	CASSLVAGRSYNEQFF	TGTGCCAGCAGCTTAGTAGCAGGGAGATCCTACAATGAGCAGTTCTTC
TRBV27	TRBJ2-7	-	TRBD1	CASGQGFSYEQYF	TGTGCCAGCGGACAGGGCTTCTCCTACGAGCAGTACTTC
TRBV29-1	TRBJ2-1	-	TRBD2	CSASLAGETYNEQFF	TGCAGCGCCTCACTAGCGGGGGAGACTTACAATGAGCAGTTCTTC
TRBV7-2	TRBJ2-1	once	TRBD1	CASSLGQATYNEQFF	TGTGCCAGCAGCTTGGGACAGGCCACCTACAATGAGCAGTTCTTC
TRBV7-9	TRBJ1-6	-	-	CASSLEGQPLHF	TGTGCCAGCAGCTTAGAGGGGCAGCCCCTCCACTTT
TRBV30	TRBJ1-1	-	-	CAWSGRPRNTEAFF	TGTGCCTGGAGTGGACGACCCCGGAACACTGAAGCTTTCTTT
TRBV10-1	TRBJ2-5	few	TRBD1	CASSTGQGQETQYF	TGCGCCAGCAGTACCGGACAGGGGCAAGAGACCCAGTACTTC
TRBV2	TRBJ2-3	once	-	CASRESLQGRANTQYF	TGTGCCAGCAGGGAGAGTTTACAGGGGAGGGCAAATACGCAGTATTTT
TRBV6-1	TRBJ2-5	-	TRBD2	CASSESPGGLETQYF	TGTGCCAGCAGTGAATCTCCGGGGGGGTTAGAGACCCAGTACTTC
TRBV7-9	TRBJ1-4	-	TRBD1	CASSAPGQGGEKLFF	TGTGCCAGCAGCGCGCCGGGACAGGGGGGCGAAAAACTGTTTTTT
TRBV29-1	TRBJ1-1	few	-	CSVDSGHNTEAFF	TGCAGCGTTGATTCCGGACATAACACTGAAGCTTTCTTT
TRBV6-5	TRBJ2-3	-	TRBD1	CASSLGQGYTDTQYF	TGTGCCAGCAGTCTTGGACAGGGCTACACAGATACGCAGTATTTT
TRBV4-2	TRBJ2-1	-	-	CASSLGLSDERDNEQFF	TGTGCCAGCAGCTTGGGCCTTAGCGACGAGAGGGACAATGAGCAGTTCTTC
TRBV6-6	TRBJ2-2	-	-	CASSTGNTGELFF	TGTGCCAGCAGCACAGGGAACACCGGGGAGCTGTTTTTT
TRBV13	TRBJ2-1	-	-	CASSLQTGGDNEQFF	TGTGCCAGCAGCTTACAAACAGGGGGGGACAATGAGCAGTTCTTC
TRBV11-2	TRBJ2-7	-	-	CASSSERGEQYF	TGTGCCAGCAGCTCAGAACGGGGAGAGCAGTACTTC
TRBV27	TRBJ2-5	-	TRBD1	CASSLTGPYQETQYF	TGTGCCAGCAGTTTGACAGGGCCCTACCAAGAGACCCAGTACTTC
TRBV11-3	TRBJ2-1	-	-	CASSFLDEQFF	TGTGCCAGCAGCTTTCTCGATGAGCAGTTCTTC
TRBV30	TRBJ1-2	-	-	CAWSVRGEDGYTF	TGTGCCTGGAGTGTCCGGGGGGAAGATGGCTACACCTTC
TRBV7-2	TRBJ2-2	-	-	CASSLGGAGELFF	TGTGCCAGCAGCTTAGGGGGTGCCGGGGAGCTGTTTTTT
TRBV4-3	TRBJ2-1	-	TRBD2	CASSQGLGQERGANGYEQFF	TGCGCCAGCAGCCAAGGTCTGGGTCAGGAGCGGGGGGCAAATGGCTATGAGCAGTTCTTC
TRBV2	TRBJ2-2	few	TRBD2	CASSEGLAGPHTGELFF	TGTGCCAGCAGTGAGGGACTAGCGGGGCCTCACACCGGGGAGCTGTTTTTT
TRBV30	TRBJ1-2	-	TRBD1	CAWGQGIHGYTF	TGTGCCTGGGGACAGGGTATCCATGGCTACACCTTC
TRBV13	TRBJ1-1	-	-	CASSPRHRNTEAFF	TGTGCCAGCAGCCCGAGACACAGGAACACTGAAGCTTTCTTT
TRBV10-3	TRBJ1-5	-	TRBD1	CAISETPPGGNQPQHF	TGTGCCATCAGTGAGACACCTCCAGGGGGGAATCAGCCCCAGCATTTT
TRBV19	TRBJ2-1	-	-	CASSIVGANEQFF	TGTGCCAGTAGTATAGTTGGGGCTAATGAGCAGTTCTTC